The clone carrying this T cell receptor (beta chain) was counted a few times. Its antigen is currently unknown. These data belong to a study of T-cell reconstitution after alpha-beta-depleted transplantation in children. The study, taken as a whole, reports: Certain patients had high TCRbeta diversity at day 60, and it came from recipient T cells and thymic progenitors that survived. It was newly produced T cells that mostly accounted for T-cell counts and diversity one year after transplant. Where alpha-beta T cells came from about two months after transplant was reportedly several hundred expanded graft clones.

Unique molecular identifiers were used in preparing the TCRbeta library. TCRdb reprocessed the PCR reads via MiXCR and lists one record per CDR3 protein. The table has about 980,000 distinct CDR3 sequences, about 29% seen once. V lost 5 bases and J lost 0, with 17 bases in between. Germline V gene data show CDR1 as SGHTA and CDR2 as FQGNSA. There are 17 residues in the CDR3. The gene calls are TRBV7-2 and TRBJ2-1, with D perhaps assigned TRBD1 or TRBD2 (5 bases each). This material consisted of PBMCs, mostly from graft donor cells, taken 360 days after TCRalphabeta/CD19-depleted stem cell transplant. The receptor was derived from a boy in the first two years of life who had a stem cell transplant for SCID, so the T cells may come from the graft donor. The CDR3 DNA is TGTGCCAGCAGCAACCGCCCCGGGGCGAGCTCCTACAATGAGCAGTTCTTC. This translates into CASSNRPGASSYNEQFF. Full variable domain (outside the CDR3, taken from reference TRBV7-2 and TRBJ2-1): GAGVSQSPSNKVTEKGKDVELRCDPISGHTALYWYRQSLGQGLEFLIYFQGNSAPDKSGLPSDRFSAERTGGSVSTLTIQRTQQEDSAVYLCASSNRPGASSYNEQFFGPGTRLTVL.